These T cell receptor beta chains were read from a single sample in a study of early T cells in non-severe SARS-CoV-2 infection. MiXCR, applied by TCRdb to the 5' RACE reads, yields one record per CDR3 protein. The table lists more than 60,000 distinct CDR3 sequences, 4.9% of them singletons. Sequencing was performed on whole blood. These receptors were taken from an adult who was a healthcare worker with PCR-confirmed SARS-CoV-2 infection or an uninfected control (not recorded which). CDR3s include the opening cysteine and the closing phenylalanine or tryptophan. The D gene is left open where the match is weak. Part of the rows lack a size; the others show once, few, many or a class for expanded clones.

>few|TRBJ2-7|NA|TRBV5-1
CASSLTGAGEQYF
TGCGCCAGCAGCCTGACGGGGGCCGGCGAGCAGTACTTC
>NA|TRBJ1-3|NA|TRBV3-1
CASSQVLQWVPGNTIYF
TGTGCCAGCAGCCAAGTGCTTCAATGGGTGCCCGGAAACACCATATATTTT
>few|TRBJ2-1|TRBD2|TRBV6-2/TRBV6-3
CASTTGGRNEQFF
TGTGCCAGCACCACGGGGGGGCGCAATGAGCAGTTCTTC
>NA|TRBJ2-1|TRBD2|TRBV14
CASSQGTSGRDEQFF
TGTGCCAGCAGCCAAGGGACTAGCGGTCGCGATGAGCAGTTCTTC
>many|TRBJ2-7|NA|TRBV6-2/TRBV6-3
CASADTVATYEQYF
TGTGCCAGCGCCGACACTGTGGCCACCTACGAGCAGTACTTC
>few|TRBJ2-1|NA|TRBV11-2
CTSSLVLGSTKETLGAYNEQFF
TGTACCAGCAGCTTAGTTCTCGGTTCTACCAAAGAAACCCTCGGTGCCTACAATGAGCAGTTCTTC
>few|TRBJ2-3|TRBD2|TRBV2
CASSGLAADTQYF
TGTGCCAGCAGCGGACTAGCTGCAGATACGCAGTATTTT
>NA|TRBJ2-4|TRBD1|TRBV5-1
CASSLSTGSAKNIQYF
TGCGCCAGCAGCTTGTCGACAGGGAGCGCCAAAAACATTCAGTACTTC
>many|TRBJ2-3|NA|TRBV7-2
CASSFNLSPDTQYF
TGTGCCAGCAGCTTTAATCTGAGCCCAGATACGCAGTATTTT
>many|TRBJ2-3|TRBD2|TRBV27
CASSPGWWLAGDGADTQYF
TGTGCCAGCAGTCCCGGGTGGTGGCTAGCGGGAGATGGAGCAGATACGCAGTATTTT
>few|TRBJ2-3|NA|TRBV10-3
CAISAGGTSTDTQYF
TGTGCCATCTCAGCAGGCGGAACTAGCACAGATACGCAGTATTTT
>NA|TRBJ1-1|NA|TRBV19
CASTPPGYTEAFF
TGTGCCAGTACACCTCCTGGCTACACTGAAGCTTTCTTT
>NA|TRBJ2-2|NA|TRBV21-1
CASSPWPFWTPLYTGELFF
TGTGCCAGCAGCCCCTGGCCCTTTTGGACTCCCTTGTACACCGGGGAGCTGTTTTTT
>NA|TRBJ2-3|NA|TRBV9
CASSVAPGETDTQYF
TGTGCCAGCAGCGTAGCTCCAGGGGAAACAGATACGCAGTATTTT
>many|TRBJ2-1|NA|TRBV24-1
CATSDSGQQQFF
TGTGCCACCAGTGATTCCGGACAGCAGCAGTTCTTC
>many|TRBJ1-1|NA|TRBV24-1
CATSGSAEQERGAFF
TGTGCCACCAGTGGAAGCGCAGAACAGGAACGGGGAGCTTTCTTT
>many|TRBJ1-1|NA|TRBV5-6
CASSLGARAEAFF
TGTGCCAGCAGCTTAGGGGCGCGGGCTGAAGCTTTCTTT
>NA|TRBJ2-5|NA|TRBV7-8
CASSLASSQETQYF
TGTGCCAGCAGCTTAGCTAGTTCCCAAGAGACCCAGTACTTC
>many|TRBJ2-2|NA|TRBV24-1
CATSDSEGNTNTGELFF
TGTGCCACCAGTGATTCAGAAGGAAACACGAACACCGGGGAGCTGTTTTTT
>NA|TRBJ1-1|NA|TRBV3-2
CASSQGLTPKNTEAFF
TGTGCCAGCAGCCAAGGTTTGACACCAAAGAACACTGAAGCTTTCTTT
>many|TRBJ2-5|TRBD1|TRBV7-9
CASSFDRGLETQYF
TGTGCCAGCAGCTTCGACAGGGGGCTAGAGACCCAGTACTTC
>many|TRBJ2-1|NA|TRBV6-2/TRBV6-3
CASTPGLIYNEQFF
TGTGCCAGCACCCCGGGACTTATCTACAATGAGCAGTTCTTC
>many|TRBJ2-3|TRBD2|TRBV6-1
CASTGGDTQYF
TGTGCCAGCACGGGGGGGGATACGCAGTATTTT
>many|TRBJ2-3|NA|TRBV7-9
CASRIGPLNTQYF
TGTGCCAGCAGAATAGGGCCCCTCAATACGCAGTATTTT
>few|TRBJ2-5|NA|TRBV4-3
CASSQDWLGAETQYF
TGCGCCAGCAGCCAAGATTGGCTGGGGGCGGAGACCCAGTACTTC
>NA|TRBJ1-2|TRBD1|TRBV6-1
CASQQGTSYGYTF
TGTGCCAGCCAACAGGGGACAAGCTATGGCTACACCTTC
>many|TRBJ2-3|NA|TRBV20-1
CSADSRDFTDTQYF
TGCAGTGCTGACTCCCGGGACTTCACAGATACGCAGTATTTT
>many|TRBJ2-3|NA|TRBV29-1
CSVEFAETQYF
TGCAGCGTTGAATTCGCGGAAACGCAGTATTTT